This T cell receptor beta chain was obtained from a study of technical replicates of blood from a handful of donors. Data came from immunoSEQ multiplex PCR; TCRdb stores just in-frame clones and leaves some out. Found here are about 73,000 clones, approximately 90% of them singletons; the top ten hold roughly 4.5%. This receptor was obtained from a human donor in good health. Some clones in this sample may be carry-over from other donors' samples. Source material: PBMCs.

DNA for the CDR3: TGTGCCAGCAGGGCAACCCTAGCTCCCGTATCAGATACGCAGTATTTT. It yields the protein CASRATLAPVSDTQYF. This chain joins TRBV2 and TRBJ2-3; D might be TRBD2 (5 bases). Germline CDR1 SNHLY, CDR2 FYNNEI. With 6 bases removed from V and 4 bases from J, the gap between germline ends came to 20 bases. The CDR3 sequence is 16 residues long.